The clone carrying this TCR beta chain turned up a few times. Its antigen remains unknown. The sample comes from a study of beta chain features in type 1 diabetes. As every portion of the isolated RNA was reverse transcribed, the sequencing read expressed TCRB transcripts. TCRdb's copy holds only in-frame clones and misses some; the assay was immunoSEQ multiplex PCR. Of about 160,000 clones in the sample, 6% to 9% were seen once. Study-wide results and caveats: Shorter TCRB CDR3s, moderately but significantly so, were found in Type 1 diabetes patients in all four CD4+ subsets. Sequencing the cDNA could make cells with high TCR expression show up more than they should.

The length of the CDR3 is 14 residues. V dropped 4 bases and J dropped 5; count of bases not matched to a gene: 6. Germline V gives CDR1 MDHEN, CDR2 SYDVKM. Sequencing used central memory CD4+ T cells from blood. The V call is TRBV28, the J call TRBJ1-1; 8 bases agree with TRBD1. This TCR derives from a man younger than 30 with type 1 diabetes. The CDR3 DNA reads as TGTGCCAGCAGTTCTGGACAGGGTTGGACTGAAGCTTTCTTT. This translates into CASSSGQGWTEAFF.